This T cell receptor (beta chain) was recovered during a study of response to subunit inactivated influenza vaccine. From the RT-PCR reads, TCRdb called clonotypes with MiXCR, one entry per CDR3 protein. The table includes hundreds of thousands of distinct CDR3 sequences, approximately 17% detected once. The sample in question was PBMCs from blood, obtained about 5 days after vaccination. This TCR derives from a man aged 50 to 60 who received an inactivated influenza vaccine.

CDR3 amino acids: CASSRGRSYLGTGELFF. The DNA of the CDR3 is TGTGCCAGCTCAAGGGGGCGGTCGTATTTGGGCACCGGGGAGCTGTTTTTT. The chain uses TRBV12-3 or TRBV12-4 and TRBJ2-2; 7 nucleotides match TRBD1. Germline trimming cut 8 bases from V and 4 bases from J; bases unmatched to any gene: 16. CDR3 length: 17 residues.